Listed here is a single TCR beta chain. The antigen remains unidentified. This sample was taken from a study of shared clonotypes between healthy human individuals. Findings and caveats of the study: Blood alone was sampled, and tissue repertoires likely differ.

Measured with immunoSEQ multiplex PCR; TCRdb has only the in-frame clones, and not every one. The profile shows around 500,000 clones, around 80% of them singletons. The germline V gene encodes CDR1 SGHTS and CDR2 YDEGEE. The CDR3 has 13 amino acids. V was cut by 6 bases and J by 5 bases, with 14 bases left in between. V and J are TRBV5-8 and TRBJ2-5; D possibly corresponds to TRBD2 (5 bases). The sample consisted of PBMCs. The sequence was collected from a woman in her thirties or forties in good health. Some clones in this sample may be carry-over from other donors' samples. CDR3 residues: CASNPRAGETQYF. In DNA, the CDR3 is TGTGCCAGCAACCCGAGGGCCGGGGAGACCCAGTACTTC.